Sequencing of this T cell receptor (beta chain) was carried out in a study of blood T cell repertoires in COVID-19. TCRdb's copy holds only in-frame clones and misses some; the assay was immunoSEQ multiplex PCR. Counted here are 200,000 to 250,000 clones, 65% to 90% occurring once; the ten biggest clones make up 9.7%. The CDR3 runs 14 residues. The V end lost 2 bases, the J end lost 4 bases, and 9 bases lay between the germline ends. The germline V gene encodes CDR1 SGHTA and CDR2 FQGNSA. This chain links TRBV7-2 with TRBJ1-5; TRBD1 is a possible D gene (5 bases). The sequence was collected from a man aged 50 to 59 with active or convalescent COVID-19. The source material was peripheral blood. The CDR3 nucleotides are TGTGCCAGCAGCTTACGACAGCAAAATCAGCCCCAGCATTTT. Amino acids: CASSLRQQNQPQHF.